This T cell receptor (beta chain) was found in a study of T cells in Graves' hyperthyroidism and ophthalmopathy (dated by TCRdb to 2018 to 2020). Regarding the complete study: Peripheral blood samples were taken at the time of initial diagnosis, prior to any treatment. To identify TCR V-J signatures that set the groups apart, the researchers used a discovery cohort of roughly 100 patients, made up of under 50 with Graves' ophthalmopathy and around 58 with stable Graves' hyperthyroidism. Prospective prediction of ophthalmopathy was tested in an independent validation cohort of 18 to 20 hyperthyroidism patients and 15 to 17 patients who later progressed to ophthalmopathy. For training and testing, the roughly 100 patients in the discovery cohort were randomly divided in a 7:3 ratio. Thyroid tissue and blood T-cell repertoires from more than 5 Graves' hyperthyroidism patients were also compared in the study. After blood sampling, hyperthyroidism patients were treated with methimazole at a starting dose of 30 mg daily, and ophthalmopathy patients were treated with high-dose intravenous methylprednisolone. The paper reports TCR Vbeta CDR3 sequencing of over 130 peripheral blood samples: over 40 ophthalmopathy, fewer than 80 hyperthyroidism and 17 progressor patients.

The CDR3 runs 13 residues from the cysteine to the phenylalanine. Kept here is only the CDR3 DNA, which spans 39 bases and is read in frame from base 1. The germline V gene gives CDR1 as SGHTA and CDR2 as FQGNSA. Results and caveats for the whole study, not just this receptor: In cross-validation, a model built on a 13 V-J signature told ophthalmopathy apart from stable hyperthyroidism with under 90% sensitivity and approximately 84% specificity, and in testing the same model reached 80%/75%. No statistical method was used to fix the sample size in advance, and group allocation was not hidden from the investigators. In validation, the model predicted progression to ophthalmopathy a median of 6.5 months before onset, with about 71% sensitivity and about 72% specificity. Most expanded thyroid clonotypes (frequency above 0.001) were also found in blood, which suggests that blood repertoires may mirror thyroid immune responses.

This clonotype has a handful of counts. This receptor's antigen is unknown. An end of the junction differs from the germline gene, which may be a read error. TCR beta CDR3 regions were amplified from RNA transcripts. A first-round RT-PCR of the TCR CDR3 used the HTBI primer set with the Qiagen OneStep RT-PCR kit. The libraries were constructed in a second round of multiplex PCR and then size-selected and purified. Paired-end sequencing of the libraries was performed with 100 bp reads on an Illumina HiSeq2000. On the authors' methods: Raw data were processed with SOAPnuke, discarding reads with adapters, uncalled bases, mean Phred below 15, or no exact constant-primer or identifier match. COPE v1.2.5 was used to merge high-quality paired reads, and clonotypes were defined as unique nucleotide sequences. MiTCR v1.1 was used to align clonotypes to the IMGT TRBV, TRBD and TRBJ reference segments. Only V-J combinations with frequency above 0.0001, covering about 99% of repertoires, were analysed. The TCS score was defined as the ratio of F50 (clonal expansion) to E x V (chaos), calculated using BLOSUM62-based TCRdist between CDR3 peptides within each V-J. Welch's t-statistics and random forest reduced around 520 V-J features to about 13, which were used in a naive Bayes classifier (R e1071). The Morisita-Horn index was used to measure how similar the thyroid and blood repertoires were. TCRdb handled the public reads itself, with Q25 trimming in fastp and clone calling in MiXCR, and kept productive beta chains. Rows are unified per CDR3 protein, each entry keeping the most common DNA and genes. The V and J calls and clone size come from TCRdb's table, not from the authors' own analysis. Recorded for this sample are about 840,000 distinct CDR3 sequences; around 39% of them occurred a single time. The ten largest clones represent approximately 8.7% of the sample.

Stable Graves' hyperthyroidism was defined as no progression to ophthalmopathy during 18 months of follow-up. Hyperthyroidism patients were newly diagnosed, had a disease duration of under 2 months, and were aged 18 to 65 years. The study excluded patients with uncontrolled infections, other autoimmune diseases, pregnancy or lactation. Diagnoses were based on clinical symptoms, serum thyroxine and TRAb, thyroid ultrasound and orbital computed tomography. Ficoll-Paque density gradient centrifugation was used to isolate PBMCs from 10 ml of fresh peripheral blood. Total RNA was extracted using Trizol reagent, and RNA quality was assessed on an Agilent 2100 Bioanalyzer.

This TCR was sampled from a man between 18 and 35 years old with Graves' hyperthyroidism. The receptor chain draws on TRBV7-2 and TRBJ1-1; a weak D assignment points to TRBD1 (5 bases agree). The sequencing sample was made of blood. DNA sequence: TGTGCCAGCAGCTTTACAGGACACACTGAAACTTTCTTT. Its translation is CASSFTGHTETFF.